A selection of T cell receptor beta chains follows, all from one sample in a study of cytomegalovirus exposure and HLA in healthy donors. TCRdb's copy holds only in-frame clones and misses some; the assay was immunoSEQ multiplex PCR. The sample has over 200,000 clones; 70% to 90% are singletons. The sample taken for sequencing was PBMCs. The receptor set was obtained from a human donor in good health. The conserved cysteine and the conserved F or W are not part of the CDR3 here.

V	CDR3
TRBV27	ASSLSRGASYNEQF
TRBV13	ASSYELQGSLAGVADTQY
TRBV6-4	ASRRGEGDYGYT
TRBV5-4	ASSLDLTGVGNTIY
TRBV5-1	ASSGGGDTDTQY
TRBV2	ASSEGSGRGSDTQY
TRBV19	ASSISPGGAGDTQY
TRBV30	AWTPRGVRRSNQPQH
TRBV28	ASSPGTTETQY
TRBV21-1	ASNINRVRACGYT
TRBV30	AWRGGITAQETQY
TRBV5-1	ASSLGLAGGGTDTQY
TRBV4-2	ASSQDSASGRSHEQF
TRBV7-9	ASSLEGSNQPQH
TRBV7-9	ASSLGTGAETQY
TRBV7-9	ASIPDTKNTEAF
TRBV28	ASSLYSSSYEQY